This TCR beta chain was documented in a study of blood T cell repertoires in COVID-19. Study context: Samples of COVID-19 (acute and convalescent) were obtained from the United States, Italy and Spain. From T cells, B-cell-depleted T cells, or PBMCs came the material, which was cDNA or gDNA.

This CDR3 spans 15 amino acids. Germline loops: CDR1 SGHAT, CDR2 FQNNGV. The V end was cut by 4 bases, the J end by 1 base, with 13 bases between. Living in 24 US areas, the participants were between roughly 18 and 90 years of age. Resolution of symptoms, clearance, or two negative PCRs was present in recovered Cohort 3 donors. Assay: immunoSEQ multiplex PCR; the TCRdb copy retains only in-frame clones and omits some. The sample lists approximately 200,000 clones; about 87% were seen once. The chain is built from TRBV11-2 and TRBJ1-1, with a tentative D call TRBD1 (5 bases). Sequencing was carried out using PBMCs or T cells enriched from blood (not recorded which). This clonotype originated in a man aged 30-40 years who had recovered from COVID-19. The CDR3 DNA reads as TGTGCCAGCAGCTCGTCGGGACTCTCGAACACTGAAGCTTTCTTT. It yields the protein CASSSSGLSNTEAFF.